This entry features one TCR beta chain sequence. What it recognizes is unknown. These data originate in a study of CD4+ T cells in melanoma. Study outcomes and limitations: CD8+ T cell, macrophage and B cell function reportedly correlated with neoantigen-specific CD4+ T cells.

Assay used: immunoSEQ multiplex PCR; TCRdb lists only in-frame clones, some missing. The table has about 140,000 clones, about 93% seen once; the top ten hold less than 2%. The trim removed 3 bases at V and 3 bases at J, leaving 3 bases unmatched. Germline V CDR1 and CDR2: SGHVS, FNYEAQ. The CDR3 loop spans 14 amino acids. J is TRBJ1-1 and V is TRBV7-6, with 8 bases aligning to TRBD1. The clonotype was recovered from a human donor with melanoma. The CDR3 bases are TGTGCCAGCAGCTTGCAGGGGGCCTACACTGAAGCTTTCTTT. Protein sequence: CASSLQGAYTEAFF.